The sequence of this T cell receptor (beta chain) was determined in a study of blood T cell repertoires in COVID-19. Assignments of participants to cohorts depended upon their own reported clinical history. Here immunoSEQ multiplex PCR was the method, and the copy in TCRdb shows in-frame clones only, minus some. The sample has around 400,000 clones, roughly 91% seen once; the top ten hold 1.7%. The TCR comes from a woman aged 25 to 45 who had recovered from COVID-19. Sequences were obtained from PBMCs or T cells enriched from blood (not recorded which).

CDR3 sequence (DNA): TGTGCCAGCAGCTTAACGGGACAGCGCACAGATACGCAGTATTTT. Translated: CASSLTGQRTDTQYF. The genes are TRBV7-3 and TRBJ2-3, with 7 bases lining up with TRBD1. Unmatched junction bases numbered 1, after V lost 0 bases and J lost 1 base. CDR1 is SGHTA, CDR2 FQGTGA, per germline. The CDR3 spans 15 residues.